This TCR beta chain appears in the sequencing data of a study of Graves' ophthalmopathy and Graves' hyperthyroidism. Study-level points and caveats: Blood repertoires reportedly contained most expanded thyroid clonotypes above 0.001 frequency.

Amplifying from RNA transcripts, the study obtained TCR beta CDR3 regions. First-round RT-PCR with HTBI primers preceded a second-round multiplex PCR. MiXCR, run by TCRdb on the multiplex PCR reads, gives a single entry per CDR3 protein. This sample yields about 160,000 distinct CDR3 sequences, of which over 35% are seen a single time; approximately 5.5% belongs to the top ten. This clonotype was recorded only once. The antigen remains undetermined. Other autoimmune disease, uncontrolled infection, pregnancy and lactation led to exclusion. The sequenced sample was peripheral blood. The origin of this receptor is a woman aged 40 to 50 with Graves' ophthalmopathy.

This CDR3 is CASSSWGINQPQHF. CDR3 coding DNA: TGTGCCAGCAGCTCCTGGGGGATAAATCAGCCCCAGCATTTT. J is TRBJ1-5 and V is TRBV7-2; weak D call: TRBD1 (5 bases). The CDR3 is 14 residues long. The V end lost 4 bases, the J end lost 4 bases, and 11 bases lay between the germline ends. Germline V CDR1 and CDR2: SGHTA, FQGNSA.